This T cell receptor (beta chain) was sequenced during a study of CD8 T cells in ankylosing spondylitis. This CDR3 is 11 amino acids long. Germline V CDR1 and CDR2: SEHNR, FQNEAQ (reference sequence). Whole-study findings and limits: Reports say disease-linked clones showed up significantly more in matched ankylosing spondylitis synovial fluid. Characteristic of ankylosing spondylitis blood, it appeared, was a TCR beta motif comprising about eight highly homologous variants.

TCRdb itself ran the 5' RACE reads through MiXCR, one entry per CDR3 protein. The sample has about 240,000 distinct CDR3 sequences, approximately 12% seen once. This clonotype was recorded many times. The antigen is not known. A read error may produce the germline difference seen at one junction end. The chain links TRBV7-9 to TRBJ2-2; D not certain. The specimen was blood, either unsorted or a sorted T cell fraction (not recorded which). This sequence was found in a male donor with ankylosing spondylitis or in good health (not recorded which). The CDR3 sequence is CASSFPGELFF. CDR3 coding DNA: TGCGCCAGCAGCTTCCCCGGGGAGCTGTTTTTT.